The 2 T cell receptor beta chains presented below share a single source sample, sequenced in a study of sequential checkpoint blockade in melanoma. This table comes from immunoSEQ multiplex PCR, and its TCRdb copy is limited to in-frame clones, with some not included. The sample carries about 4,200 clones, 20% to 25% recorded once. Sample treatment: randomized to nivolumab then ipilimumab (arm A) or the reverse (arm B). The sample was tumor tissue (inferred from file names), taken from a patient given nivolumab and ipilimumab in sequence. These receptors were collected from a human donor with melanoma.

The chain employs TRBV5-1 and TRBJ2-7, with 7 bases identical to TRBD1. The germline V gene encodes CDR1 SGHRS and CDR2 YFSETQ. Unmatched junction bases numbered 5, after V lost 3 bases and J lost 2 bases. CDR3 length: 14 residues. CDR3 residues: CASSSGQATYEQYF. The CDR3, as DNA: TGCGCCAGCAGCTCAGGACAGGCTACCTACGAGCAGTACTTC.

The chain recombines TRBV19 with TRBJ2-7; D may match TRBD1 or TRBD2 (5 bases each). With 8 bases removed from V and 1 base from J, the gap between germline ends came to 18 bases. From germline, CDR1 is LNHDA and CDR2 SQIVND (reference sequence). The CDR3 sequence is 15 residues long. The CDR3 reads CASGPVGTASYEQYF. CDR3 DNA: TGTGCCAGTGGTCCGGTGGGGACGGCATCCTACGAGCAGTACTTC.